Listed below are T cell receptor beta chains from one sample, sequenced in a study of metastatic and nonmetastatic thyroid tumors. Via MiXCR, TCRdb re-called the PCR reads. This sample has about 20,000 clones, with 24% found just once. The sequenced material came from tumor tissue. The receptors were sampled from a female donor with papillary thyroid cancer or a benign thyroid nodule (not recorded which). Some clones in this sample may be carry-over from other donors' samples. The CDR3 runs from the conserved cysteine through the conserved F or W. A D gene is named only where the DNA matches it firmly. Where a row states a size, it is once, few, many or the class of an expanded clone; other rows omit it.

abundance	v_gene	j_gene	d_gene	CDR3aa	CDR3nt
few	TRBV7-2	TRBJ1-5	.	CASSLGGARQPQHF	TGTGCCAGCAGCTTAGGTGGGGCGCGTCAGCCCCAGCATTTT
many	TRBV4-1	TRBJ2-7	.	CASSPLQGGQYEQYF	TGCGCCAGCAGCCCTTTACAGGGCGGTCAATACGAGCAGTACTTC
many	TRBV18	TRBJ2-7	TRBD1	CASSPGTGGYEQYF	TGTGCCAGCTCACCAGGGACAGGAGGTTACGAGCAGTACTTC
medium-sized	TRBV28	TRBJ2-2	.	CASRTGVDTGELFF	TGTGCCAGCAGGACCGGGGTCGACACCGGGGAGCTGTTTTTT
.	TRBV7-8	TRBJ2-1	.	CAISLLGYNEQFF	TGTGCCATCAGCCTACTCGGGTACAATGAGCAGTTCTTC
.	TRBV6-2/TRBV6-3	TRBJ1-2	.	CASSYSQDMSGYTF	TGTGCCAGCAGTTACTCTCAGGACATGTCCGGCTACACCTTC
medium-sized	TRBV10-1	TRBJ2-7	TRBD2	CASSETLAGVGYF	TGCGCCAGCAGTGAGACTCTAGCGGGAGTAGGATACTTC
.	TRBV9	TRBJ2-7	TRBD1	CASSARQGEGYEQYF	TGTGCCAGCAGCGCCCGACAGGGGGAAGGCTACGAGCAGTACTTC
many	TRBV3-1	TRBJ2-7	.	CASSQVNRYEQYF	TGTGCCAGCAGCCAAGTTAACCGCTACGAGCAGTACTTC
many	TRBV7-2	TRBJ1-6	TRBD1	CASSGQGRLPLHF	TGTGCCAGCAGCGGACAGGGGCGGCTACCCCTCCACTTT
medium-sized	TRBV6-1	TRBJ2-1	TRBD2	CASIDSTRDYYNEQFF	TGTGCCAGCATTGACTCTACTAGGGACTACTACAATGAGCAGTTCTTC
few	TRBV27	TRBJ1-2	TRBD1	CASSSGQGRRGYTF	TGTGCCAGCAGTTCTGGACAGGGACGACGTGGCTACACCTTC
.	TRBV19	TRBJ2-7	TRBD2	CASRGGGLSEQYF	TGTGCCAGTCGGGGGGGCGGATTAAGCGAGCAGTACTTC
few	TRBV16	TRBJ2-7	.	CASSQDYRLAEQYF	TGTGCCAGCAGCCAAGATTACCGACTCGCCGAGCAGTACTTC
few	TRBV7-8	TRBJ1-2	.	CASSLGGYGYTF	TGTGCCAGCAGCTTAGGCGGCTATGGCTACACCTTC
.	TRBV10-2	TRBJ2-7	.	CASIQGGAYEHYF	TGCGCCAGCATCCAGGGGGGAGCCTACGAGCATTACTTC
.	TRBV3-1	TRBJ1-1	.	CASSQNGGPLNPFF	TGTGCCAGCAGTCAAAACGGTGGACCTCTTAACCCTTTCTTT
few	TRBV6-1	TRBJ2-7	.	CASSQIRGDEQYF	TGTGCCAGCAGCCAAATCAGGGGCGACGAGCAGTACTTC
few	TRBV28	TRBJ2-1	.	CASSLGRYNEQFF	TGTGCCAGCAGTTTAGGCAGATACAATGAGCAGTTCTTC
medium-sized	TRBV27	TRBJ2-1	TRBD2	CASSRTSGTNNEQFF	TGTGCCAGCAGCCGGACTAGCGGGACTAACAATGAGCAGTTCTTC
.	TRBV19	TRBJ2-3	TRBD2	CASSSGLAGERFADTQYF	TGTGCCAGTAGTTCAGGACTAGCGGGAGAGCGTTTCGCAGATACGCAGTATTTT
.	TRBV4-3	TRBJ2-7	.	CASSQDLSDSYEQYF	TGCGCCAGCAGCCAAGATCTTTCAGATTCCTACGAGCAGTACTTC
.	TRBV19	TRBJ2-3	.	CASSILPGTDTQYF	TGTGCCAGTAGTATTCTCCCGGGCACAGATACGCAGTATTTT
few	TRBV6-2/TRBV6-3	TRBJ1-1	.	CASSYTLGLVNTEAFF	TGTGCCAGCAGTTACACACTGGGGTTGGTTAACACTGAAGCTTTCTTT
few	TRBV28	TRBJ1-1	.	CASSQLGPTSGAEAFF	TGTGCCAGCAGTCAACTTGGACCAACCTCGGGTGCTGAAGCTTTCTTT
many	TRBV6-5	TRBJ2-2	.	CASSYSAGIFLGELFF	TGTGCCAGCAGTTACTCTGCGGGGATTTTTCTCGGGGAGCTGTTTTTT
medium-sized	TRBV30	TRBJ2-7	.	CAWSVYSYEQYF	TGTGCCTGGAGTGTATATTCCTACGAGCAGTACTTC
many	TRBV20-1	TRBJ1-2	.	CSASRGAYGYTF	TGCAGTGCTAGTAGGGGTGCCTATGGCTACACCTTC
.	TRBV20-1	TRBJ2-3	TRBD1	CSALQGDRGTDTQYF	TGCAGTGCTCTGCAGGGGGATCGGGGCACAGATACGCAGTATTTT
.	TRBV5-1	TRBJ1-1	TRBD1	CASSRSNTGDKAFF	TGCGCCAGCAGCCGATCAAACACAGGGGATAAAGCTTTCTTT
.	TRBV6-1	TRBJ2-1	TRBD1	CASSDGQGNNEQFF	TGTGCCAGCAGTGACGGACAGGGGAACAATGAGCAGTTCTTC
medium-sized	TRBV6-1	TRBJ2-7	.	CAISEEPPTYEQYF	TGTGCCATCTCAGAGGAGCCACCAACCTACGAGCAGTACTTC
many	TRBV18	TRBJ1-4	.	CASSPRVGTNEKLFF	TGTGCCAGCTCACCAAGGGTTGGAACTAATGAAAAACTGTTTTTT
.	TRBV5-1	TRBJ2-7	.	CASSLVSPGFKNEQYF	TGCGCCAGCAGCTTGGTTTCCCCAGGGTTCAAAAACGAGCAGTACTTC
.	TRBV5-1	TRBJ2-7	TRBD1	CASSLAVGQVGAYEQYF	TGCGCCAGCAGCTTGGCGGTAGGACAGGTAGGGGCCTACGAGCAGTACTTC
once	TRBV30	TRBJ1-3	.	CAWSVLGTSASGNTIYF	TGTGCCTGGAGTGTTCTCGGGACATCTGCCTCTGGAAACACCATATATTTT
.	TRBV27	TRBJ2-3	TRBD2	CARSYLPGLAGGRPDTQYF	TGTGCCAGAAGTTATCTACCGGGACTAGCGGGAGGCCGGCCAGATACGCAGTATTTT
many	TRBV29-1	TRBJ2-1	TRBD2	CSVGLAGGPGEQFF	TGCAGCGTTGGACTAGCGGGAGGGCCCGGTGAGCAGTTCTTC
.	TRBV2	TRBJ2-5	.	CASSKGTETQYF	TGTGCCAGCAGTAAGGGAACAGAGACCCAGTACTTC
many	TRBV19	TRBJ1-1	.	CAIQRNTEAFF	TGTGCCATTCAGCGGAACACTGAAGCTTTCTTT
.	TRBV11-2	TRBJ2-3	.	CASSLTGTITDTQYF	TGTGCCAGCAGCTTGACCGGGACAATAACAGATACGCAGTATTTT
.	TRBV7-2	TRBJ1-2	TRBD1	CASSLASGQGLTRGYTF	TGTGCCAGCAGCTTAGCGTCGGGACAGGGCCTCACGAGGGGCTACACCTTC
few	TRBV24-1	TRBJ2-1	.	CATSYPVQGLINEQFF	TGTGCCACCAGTTACCCCGTACAGGGCCTGATAAATGAGCAGTTCTTC
.	TRBV10-3	TRBJ2-3	TRBD1	CAIRDWARGSCTDTQYF	TGTGCCATCAGAGATTGGGCCAGGGGGAGCTGCACAGATACGCAGTATTTT
.	TRBV6-5	TRBJ1-2	TRBD1	CASSLQGARGYTF	TGTGCCAGCAGCTTACAGGGGGCTCGCGGCTACACCTTC
.	TRBV5-1	TRBJ1-4	.	CASSLSGTPLNEKLFF	TGCGCCAGCAGCTTGAGCGGGACCCCACTTAATGAAAAACTGTTTTTT
.	TRBV30	TRBJ2-7	TRBD1	CAWRMTGEVVEQYF	TGTGCCTGGAGGATGACAGGGGAGGTTGTCGAGCAGTACTTC
many	TRBV11-3	TRBJ2-7	TRBD1	CASSLDYGQASYEQYF	TGTGCCAGCAGCTTAGATTATGGACAGGCTTCCTACGAGCAGTACTTC
.	TRBV5-1	TRBJ2-1	TRBD2	CASSFPSGSNNEQFF	TGCGCCAGCAGCTTCCCTAGCGGATCGAACAATGAGCAGTTCTTC
.	TRBV20-1	TRBJ1-1	.	CSAEKGIGTEAFF	TGCAGTGCCGAAAAAGGGATCGGCACTGAAGCTTTCTTT